The next 17 T cell receptor beta chains were all read from a single sample in a study of shared clonotypes between healthy human individuals. Measured with immunoSEQ multiplex PCR; TCRdb has only the in-frame clones, and not every one. The sample has hundreds of thousands of clones, around 77% seen once; the top ten hold about 12%. Sample: PBMCs. The source of these receptors is a woman aged 40 to 50 in good health. Some clones in this sample may be carry-over from other donors' samples.

The chain links TRBV18 to TRBJ2-6; weak D call: TRBD2 (6 bases). Germline V CDR1 and CDR2: KGHSH, LQKENI. V was clipped by 1 base and J by 0 bases, with 13 bases between them. This CDR3 has 18 amino acids. CDR3 in DNA: TGTGCCAGCTCACCACGGGGGGAGTCGAACTCTGGGGCCAACGTCCTGACTTTC. Protein: CASSPRGESNSGANVLTF.

The V and J genes are TRBV27 and TRBJ1-5, with TRBD1 matching over 7 bases. The germline CDR1 and CDR2 sequences are MNHEY and SMNVEV (reference sequence). The V gene end was trimmed by 6 bases and the J gene end by 7 bases; junction bases not matched to a gene: 9. The CDR3 has 14 residues. For the CDR3, the DNA is TGTGCCAGCAGGTACAGGGACAGCCGGCAGCCCCAGCATTTT. As protein: CASRYRDSRQPQHF.

J is TRBJ1-6 and V is TRBV5-1, with TRBD1 matching 7 bases. This CDR3 is 15 amino acids long. V shed 4 bases and J 5 bases; nucleotides not matched to a gene: 6. CDR1 and CDR2 (germline): SGHRS, YFSETQ. The DNA for the CDR3 is TGCGCCAGCAGCCTGGGACAGACAAATAATTCACCCCTCCACTTT. Its protein product is CASSLGQTNNSPLHF. Full variable domain (remainder filled in from reference TRBV5-1 and TRBJ1-6): KAGVTQTPRYLIKTRGQQVTLSCSPISGHRSVSWYQQTPGQGLQFLFEYFSETQRNKGNFPGRFSGRQFSNSRSEMNVSTLELGDSALYLCASSLGQTNNSPLHFGNGTRLTVT.

The chain links TRBV4-1 to TRBJ2-5; TRBD1 agrees at 8 bases. The J call is in doubt because the DNA end fits TRBJ2-7 better. Germline V gene sequence: CDR1 MGHRA, CDR2 YSYEKL. This CDR3 is built from 14 residues. The chain's CDR3 is CASSRPGQVYEQYF. In nucleotides, the CDR3 is TGCGCCAGCAGCCGCCCGGGACAGGTCTACGAGCAGTACTTC.

The chain couples TRBV18 to TRBJ2-2, with a tentative D call TRBD2 (6 bases). The CDR3 extends over 13 amino acids. Between the trimmed V and J ends, which lost 6 bases and 3 bases, there was a span of 8 bases. Per germline, CDR1 KGHSH and CDR2 LQKENI. CDR3 in amino acids: CASSSSDTGELFF. The CDR3 region has the DNA TGTGCCAGCTCCTCTAGCGACACCGGGGAGCTGTTTTTT.

The chain carries TRBV5-1 and TRBJ2-7, with 10 bases lining up with TRBD2. Germline CDR1 reads SGHRS; CDR2 reads YFSETQ. V lost 4 bases to trimming and J lost 3 bases; unmatched junction nucleotides: 4. CDR3 length equals 14 residues. CDR3 nucleotide sequence: TGCGCCAGCAGCCAGACTAGCGGGCACTACGAGCAGTACTTC. Translation gives CASSQTSGHYEQYF.

The gene calls are TRBV4-2 and TRBJ2-7; perhaps TRBD2 as D (5 bases). The CDR3 contains 13 residues. V lost 4 bases and J lost 3, with 10 bases in between. Germline CDR1 is LGHNA and CDR2 is YNFKEQ. CDR3 in amino acids: CASSPGEDYEQYF. CDR3 nucleotides: TGTGCCAGCAGCCCCGGGGAAGACTACGAGCAGTACTTC.

The chain combines TRBV7-9 with TRBJ2-1, with D tentatively TRBD1 or TRBD2 (5 bases each). CDR1 and CDR2 (germline): SEHNR, FQNEAQ (reference sequence). CDR3 length: 16 residues. V lost 5 bases and J lost 5, with 19 bases in between. The CDR3 loop is CASSLRVGGVHNEQFF. The CDR3 nucleotides are TGTGCCAGCAGCCTCCGGGTTGGGGGAGTCCACAATGAGCAGTTCTTC.

The chain uses TRBV28 and TRBJ1-5; D perhaps matches TRBD1 (6 bases). Germline-derived CDR1 and CDR2 are MDHEN and SYDVKM. Trimming cost V 7 bases and J 4 bases, with 11 bases left between them. The CDR3 spans 13 residues. The CDR3, as DNA: TGTGCCAGCACCCGAAGGGGGAATCAGCCCCAGCATTTT. It specifies CASTRRGNQPQHF.

About this clone: This is likely an artifact of a read error, given a far larger clone one base away. The genes are TRBV7-9 and TRBJ2-2; D gene ambiguous. This CDR3 is 15 amino acids long. Trimming took off 6 bases at V and 6 bases at J, with 17 bases between the two ends. The germline gives CDR1 SEHNR, CDR2 FQNEAQ (reference sequence). In DNA form, the CDR3 reads TGTGCCAGCAGTTCCCCCAAAATAAGGGCCGGGGAGCTGTTTTTT. This translates into CASSSPKIRAGELFF.

This rearrangement joins TRBV7-2 to TRBJ2-4, with D tentatively TRBD1 or TRBD2 (6 bases each). This CDR3 contains 16 residues. Germline CDR1 SGHTA, CDR2 FQGNSA. The V and J ends lost 4 bases and 0 bases respectively, with 13 bases between them. CDR3 coding DNA: TGTGCCAGCAGCTCACGAGGGGGAGGAGCCAAAAACATTCAGTACTTC. Amino acid sequence: CASSSRGGGAKNIQYF.

The rearrangement joins TRBV7-9 to TRBJ2-7, with D uncertain. Trimming took off 5 bases at V and 0 bases at J, with 8 bases between the two ends. Germline V gene lookup returns CDR1 SEHNR and CDR2 FQNEAQ (reference sequence). CDR3 length: 13 residues. The CDR3 nucleotides are TGTGCCAGCAGCCGACCCAGCTCCTACGAGCAGTACTTC. This encodes CASSRPSSYEQYF.

The chain links TRBV6-4 to TRBJ1-1, with TRBD1 identical over 8 bases. There are 12 residues in the CDR3. CDR1 is MRHNA, CDR2 SNTAGT, per germline. V lost 8 bases, J lost 8 bases, and 7 bases stayed unmatched. The CDR3 region has the DNA TGTGCCAGCTCCACACGGACAGGGGAAGCTTTCTTT. It specifies CASSTRTGEAFF.

In its sample, this clone was seen a few times. The genes are TRBV6-1 and TRBJ2-7; perhaps TRBD1 as D (7 bases). The CDR3 covers 15 residues. Trimming removed 1 base from V and 4 bases from J, with 14 bases in between. The germline V gene has CDR1 MNHNS and CDR2 SASEGT. The CDR3 region has the DNA TGTGCCAGCAGTGAAGGGGCAGGGGGGTGGTACGAGCAGTACTTC. This codes for CASSEGAGGWYEQYF.

This chain uses TRBV7-2 with TRBJ2-3; 7 bases map to TRBD2. V was clipped by 5 bases and J by 2 bases; unmatched bases: 7. In germline, CDR1 is SGHTA, CDR2 FQGNSA. This CDR3 region has 15 residues. CDR3 in DNA: TGTGCCAGCAGCCGGGAGGCCCCCCCCACAGATACGCAGTATTTT. This translates into CASSREAPPTDTQYF. The full variable domain, with the rest looked up from reference TRBV7-2 and TRBJ2-3, is GAGVSQSPSNKVTEKGKDVELRCDPISGHTALYWYRQSLGQGLEFLIYFQGNSAPDKSGLPSDRFSAERTGGSVSTLTIQRTQQEDSAVYLCASSREAPPTDTQYFGPGTRLTVL.

The chain joins TRBV27 to TRBJ2-2; tentatively, D is TRBD2 (6 bases). V lost 2 bases to trimming and J lost 7 bases, with 14 bases between them. Germline assignment: CDR1 MNHEY and CDR2 SMNVEV (reference sequence). The CDR3 runs to 15 residues. CDR3 in amino acids: CASSLQAGSYGELFF. CDR3 coding DNA: TGTGCCAGCAGTTTACAGGCGGGATCGTACGGGGAGCTGTTTTTT.

The chain combines TRBV7-9 with TRBJ1-1; D is perhaps TRBD1 (5 bases). The CDR3 runs 14 residues. Germline V gene lookup returns CDR1 SEHNR and CDR2 FQNEAQ (reference sequence). Trimming removed 5 bases from V and 1 base from J, with 11 bases in between. The CDR3 nucleotides read TGTGCCAGCAGCCTGGGGCTGACGAACACTGAAGCTTTCTTT. Encoded protein: CASSLGLTNTEAFF.